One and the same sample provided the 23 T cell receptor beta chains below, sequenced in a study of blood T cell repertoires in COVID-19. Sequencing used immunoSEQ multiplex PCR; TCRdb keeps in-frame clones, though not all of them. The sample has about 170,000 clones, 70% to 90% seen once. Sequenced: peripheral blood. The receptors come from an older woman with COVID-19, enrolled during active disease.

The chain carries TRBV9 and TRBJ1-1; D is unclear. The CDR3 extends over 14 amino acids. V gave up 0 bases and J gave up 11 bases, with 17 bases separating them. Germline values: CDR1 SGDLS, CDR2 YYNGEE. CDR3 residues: CASSVAMVEHPAFF. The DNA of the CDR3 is TGTGCCAGCAGCGTAGCGATGGTTGAACACCCGGCTTTCTTT.

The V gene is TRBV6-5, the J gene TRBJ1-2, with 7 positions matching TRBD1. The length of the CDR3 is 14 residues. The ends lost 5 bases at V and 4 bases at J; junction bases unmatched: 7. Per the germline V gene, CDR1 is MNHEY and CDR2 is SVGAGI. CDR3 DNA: TGTGCCAGCAGTCCCCCGACAGGGAGCTATGGCTACACCTTC. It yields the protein CASSPPTGSYGYTF.

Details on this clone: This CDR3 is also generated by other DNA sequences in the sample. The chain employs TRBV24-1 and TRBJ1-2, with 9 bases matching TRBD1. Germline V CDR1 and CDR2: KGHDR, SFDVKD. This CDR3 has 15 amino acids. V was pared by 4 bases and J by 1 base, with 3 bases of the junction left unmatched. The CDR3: CATSEPGQGNYGYTF. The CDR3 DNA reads TGTGCCACCAGTGAACCGGGACAGGGTAACTATGGCTACACCTTC.

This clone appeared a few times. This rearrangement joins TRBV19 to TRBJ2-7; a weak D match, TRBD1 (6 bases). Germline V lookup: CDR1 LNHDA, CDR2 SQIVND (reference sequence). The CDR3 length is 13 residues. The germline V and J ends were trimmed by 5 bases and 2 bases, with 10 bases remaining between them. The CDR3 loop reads CASSQAGAYEQYF. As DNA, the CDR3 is TGTGCCAGTAGTCAGGCAGGGGCCTACGAGCAGTACTTC.

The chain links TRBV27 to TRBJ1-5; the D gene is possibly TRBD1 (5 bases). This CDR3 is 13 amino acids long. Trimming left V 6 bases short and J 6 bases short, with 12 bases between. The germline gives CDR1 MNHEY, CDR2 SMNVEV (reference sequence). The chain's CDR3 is CASRRDPSQPQHF. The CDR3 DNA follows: TGTGCCAGCAGGCGGGACCCCTCTCAGCCCCAGCATTTT.

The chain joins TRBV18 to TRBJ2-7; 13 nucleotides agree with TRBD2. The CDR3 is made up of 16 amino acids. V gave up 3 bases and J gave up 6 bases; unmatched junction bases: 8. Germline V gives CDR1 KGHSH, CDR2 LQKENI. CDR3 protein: CASSPSGGLAGTEQYF. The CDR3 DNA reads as TGTGCCAGCTCACCGTCTGGGGGACTAGCGGGAACCGAGCAGTACTTC.

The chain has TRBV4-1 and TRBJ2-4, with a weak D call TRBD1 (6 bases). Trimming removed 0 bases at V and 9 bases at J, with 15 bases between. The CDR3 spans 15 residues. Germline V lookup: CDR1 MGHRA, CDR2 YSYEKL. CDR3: CASSQEGDRMGIQYF. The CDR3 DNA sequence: TGCGCCAGCAGCCAAGAGGGAGACAGGATGGGCATTCAGTACTTC.

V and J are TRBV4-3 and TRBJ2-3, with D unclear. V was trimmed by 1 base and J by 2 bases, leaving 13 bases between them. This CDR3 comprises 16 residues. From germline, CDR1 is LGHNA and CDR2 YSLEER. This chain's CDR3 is CASSQAQWASTDTQYF. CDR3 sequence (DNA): TGCGCCAGCAGCCAAGCCCAGTGGGCTTCCACAGATACGCAGTATTTT.

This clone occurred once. CDR3 residues: CASSPRGPNTEAFF. The CDR3 DNA reads TGTGCCAGCAGCCCCAGGGGGCCCAACACTGAAGCTTTCTTT. The chain employs TRBV27 and TRBJ1-1, with 8 bases aligning to TRBD1. With V trimmed by 6 bases and J by 2 bases, 5 bases remained unmatched. Per the germline V gene, CDR1 is MNHEY and CDR2 is SMNVEV (reference sequence). The CDR3 covers 14 residues.

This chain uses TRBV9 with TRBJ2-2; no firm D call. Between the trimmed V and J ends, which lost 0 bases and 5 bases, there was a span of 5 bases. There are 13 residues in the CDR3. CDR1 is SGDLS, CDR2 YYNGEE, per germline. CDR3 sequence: CASSVAPTGELFF. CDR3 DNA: TGTGCCAGCAGCGTAGCCCCGACCGGGGAGCTGTTTTTT.

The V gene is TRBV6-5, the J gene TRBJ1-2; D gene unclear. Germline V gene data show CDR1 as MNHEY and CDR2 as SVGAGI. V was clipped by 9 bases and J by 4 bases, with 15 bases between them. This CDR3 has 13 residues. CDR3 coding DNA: TGTGCCAGTACCCTCCGGGGATCCTATGGCTACACCTTC. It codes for CASTLRGSYGYTF.

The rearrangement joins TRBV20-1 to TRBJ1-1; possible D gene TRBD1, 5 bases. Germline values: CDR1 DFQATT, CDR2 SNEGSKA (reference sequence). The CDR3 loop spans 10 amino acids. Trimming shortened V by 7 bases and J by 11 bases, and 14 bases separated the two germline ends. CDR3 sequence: CSDNRSPAFF. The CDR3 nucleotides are TGCAGTGACAACAGGTCACCTGCTTTCTTT.

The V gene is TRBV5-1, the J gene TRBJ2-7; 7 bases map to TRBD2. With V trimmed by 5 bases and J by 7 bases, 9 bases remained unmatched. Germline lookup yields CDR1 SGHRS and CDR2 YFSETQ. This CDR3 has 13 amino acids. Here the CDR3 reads CASRTGLLVEQYF. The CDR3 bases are TGCGCCAGCAGGACGGGACTACTCGTAGAGCAGTACTTC.

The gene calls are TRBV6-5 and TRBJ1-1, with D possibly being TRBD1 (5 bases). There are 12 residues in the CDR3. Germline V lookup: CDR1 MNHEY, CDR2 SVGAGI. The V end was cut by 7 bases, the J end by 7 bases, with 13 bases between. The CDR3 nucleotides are TGTGCCAGCACCTACCTCCAGGGTGAAGCTTTCTTT. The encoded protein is CASTYLQGEAFF.

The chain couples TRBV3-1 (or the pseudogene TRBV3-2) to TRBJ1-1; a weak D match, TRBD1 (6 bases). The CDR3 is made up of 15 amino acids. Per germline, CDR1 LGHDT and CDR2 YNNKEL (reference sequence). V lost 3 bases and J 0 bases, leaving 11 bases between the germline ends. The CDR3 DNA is TGTGCCAGCAGCCATCAGGGGTTTATGAACACTGAAGCTTTCTTT. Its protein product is CASSHQGFMNTEAFF.

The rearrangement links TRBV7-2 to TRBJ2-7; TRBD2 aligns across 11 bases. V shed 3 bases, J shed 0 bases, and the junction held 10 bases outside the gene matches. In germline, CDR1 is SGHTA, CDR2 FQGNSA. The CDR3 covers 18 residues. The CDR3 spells CASSFESSGRTYSYEQYF. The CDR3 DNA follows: TGTGCCAGCAGCTTCGAATCTAGCGGGAGGACCTACTCCTACGAGCAGTACTTC.

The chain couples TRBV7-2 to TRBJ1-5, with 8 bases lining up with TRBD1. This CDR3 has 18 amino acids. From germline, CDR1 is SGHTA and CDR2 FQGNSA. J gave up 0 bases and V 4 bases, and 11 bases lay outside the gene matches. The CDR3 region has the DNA TGTGCCAGCAGCTCCCCGACAGGGGCCCATTATAGCAATCAGCCCCAGCATTTT. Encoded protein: CASSSPTGAHYSNQPQHF.

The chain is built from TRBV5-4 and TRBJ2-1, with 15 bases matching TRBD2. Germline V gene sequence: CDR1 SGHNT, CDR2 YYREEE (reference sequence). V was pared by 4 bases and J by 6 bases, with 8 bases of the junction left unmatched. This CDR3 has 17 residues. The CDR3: CASSRTSGRAGRNEQFF. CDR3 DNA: TGTGCCAGCAGCCGGACTAGCGGGAGGGCCGGACGCAATGAGCAGTTCTTC.

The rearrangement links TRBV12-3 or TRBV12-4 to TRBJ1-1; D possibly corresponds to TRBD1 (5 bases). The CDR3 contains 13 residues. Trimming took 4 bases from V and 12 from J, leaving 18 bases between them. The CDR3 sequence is CASSSSQGRRPFF. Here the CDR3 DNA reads TGTGCCAGCAGTTCTTCTCAGGGCCGGCGGCCTTTCTTT.

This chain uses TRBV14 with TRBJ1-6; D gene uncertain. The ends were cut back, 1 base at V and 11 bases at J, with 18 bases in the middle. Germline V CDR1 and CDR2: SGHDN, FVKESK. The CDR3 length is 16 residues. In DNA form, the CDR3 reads TGTGCCAGCAGCCAAGCTCTCGGCAGGTCCTCGACACCCCTCCACTTT. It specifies CASSQALGRSSTPLHF.

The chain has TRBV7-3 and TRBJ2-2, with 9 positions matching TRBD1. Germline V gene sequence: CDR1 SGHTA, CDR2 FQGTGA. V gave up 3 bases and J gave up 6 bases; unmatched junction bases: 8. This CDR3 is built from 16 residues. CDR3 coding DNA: TGTGCCAGCAGCTTCGCCGGTCGGACAGGGGCCGGGGAGCTGTTTTTT. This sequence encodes CASSFAGRTGAGELFF.

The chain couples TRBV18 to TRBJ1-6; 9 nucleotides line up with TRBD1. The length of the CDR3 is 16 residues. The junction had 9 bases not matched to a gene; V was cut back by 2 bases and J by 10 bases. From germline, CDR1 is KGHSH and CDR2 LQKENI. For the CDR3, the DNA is TGTGCCAGCTCACCATGGGACAGGGCTTGGAACTCACCCCTCCACTTT. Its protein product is CASSPWDRAWNSPLHF.

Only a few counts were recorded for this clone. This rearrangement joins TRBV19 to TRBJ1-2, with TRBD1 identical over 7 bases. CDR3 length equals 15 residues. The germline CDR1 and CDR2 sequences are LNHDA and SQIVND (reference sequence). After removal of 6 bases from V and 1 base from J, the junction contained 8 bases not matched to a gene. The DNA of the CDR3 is TGTGCCAGTAGCAGGGGGGACGGATTTAACTATGGCTACACCTTC. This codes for CASSRGDGFNYGYTF.